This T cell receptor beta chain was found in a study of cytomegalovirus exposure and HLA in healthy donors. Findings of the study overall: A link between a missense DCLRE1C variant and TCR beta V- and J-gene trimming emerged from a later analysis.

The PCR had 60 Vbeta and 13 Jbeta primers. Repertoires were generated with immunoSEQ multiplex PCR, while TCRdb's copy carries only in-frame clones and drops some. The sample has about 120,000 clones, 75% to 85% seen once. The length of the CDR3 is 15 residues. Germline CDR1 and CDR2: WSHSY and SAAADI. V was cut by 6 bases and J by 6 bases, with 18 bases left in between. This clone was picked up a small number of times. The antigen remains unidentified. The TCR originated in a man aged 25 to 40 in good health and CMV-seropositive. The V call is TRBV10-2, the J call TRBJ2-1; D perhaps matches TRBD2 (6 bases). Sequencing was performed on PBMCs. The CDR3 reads CASRGPGRRLNEQFF. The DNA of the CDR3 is TGCGCCAGCAGGGGGCCGGGGAGGCGCCTCAATGAGCAGTTCTTC.